This TCR beta chain originates from a study of blood T cell repertoires in COVID-19. At the level of the study: From the United States, Italy and Spain came samples of acute and convalescent COVID-19. The cDNA or gDNA used as material had been derived from T cells, B-cell-depleted T cells, or PBMCs.

Original methodology: Estimation of nucleated cell counts was performed using reference gene primer amplification. Data came from immunoSEQ multiplex PCR; TCRdb stores just in-frame clones and leaves some out. The DNA gave D and trimming, while V, J and clone size come from that table. The table has about 59,000 clones, around nine tenths seen once; the top ten hold about 18%. The CDR3 covers 14 residues. Germline lookup yields CDR1 MDHEN and CDR2 SYDVKM. The germline V and J ends were trimmed by 6 bases and 3 bases, with 13 bases remaining between them. Sequencing input: peripheral blood. The V and J genes are TRBV28 and TRBJ2-3; maybe TRBD1 (6 bases). This TCR derives from a woman aged 80 or over with active COVID-19. DNA of the CDR3: TGTGCCAGCAGCCGGACAGCTAATACAGATACGCAGTATTTT. Translated, it gives CASSRTANTDTQYF.